This entry lists 32 T cell receptor beta chains sequenced from one sample in a study of T-cell reconstitution after alpha-beta-depleted transplantation in children. The authors prepared the TCRbeta library with unique molecular identifiers. Using its own MiXCR run on the PCR reads, TCRdb lists one record per CDR3 protein. Of about 980,000 distinct CDR3 sequences detected, about 29% appear once; the ten largest clones hold roughly 31%. The specimen comprised PBMCs, mostly from graft donor cells, sampled 360 days after TCRalphabeta/CD19-depleted stem cell transplant. All receptors come from a boy under three years old who had a stem cell transplant for SCID, so the T cells may come from the graft donor.

This clonotype occurred a few times. The chain carries TRBV6-5 and TRBJ1-2; D gene unclear. The CDR3 totals 11 residues. The V gene lost 8 bases and the J gene lost 3 bases, with 7 bases spanning the gap. The V gene's germline CDR1 is MNHEY and CDR2 SVGAGI. The CDR3 reads CASLGHYGYTF. CDR3 nucleotides: TGTGCCAGCCTCGGGCACTATGGCTACACCTTC.

This clonotype turned up a few times. J is TRBJ1-5 and V is TRBV7-9; D unclear. Trimming shortened V by 1 base and J by 4 bases, and 11 bases separated the two germline ends. CDR1 and CDR2 (germline): SEHNR, FQNEAQ (reference sequence). The CDR3 has 15 residues. This chain's CDR3 is CASSLGNGLNQPQHF. The CDR3 bases are TGTGCCAGCAGCTTAGGCAACGGCCTAAATCAGCCCCAGCATTTT. Variable domain in full (rest from reference TRBV7-9 and TRBJ1-5): DTGVSQNPRHKITKRGQNVTFRCDPISEHNRLYWYRQTLGQGPEFLTYFQNEAQLEKSRLLSDRFSAERPKGSFSTLEIQRTEQGDSAMYLCASSLGNGLNQPQHFGDGTRLSIL.

This clonotype showed up just once. The rearrangement uses TRBV20-1 and TRBJ2-7; no clear D gene. The CDR3 runs to 13 residues. Trimming removed 3 bases from V and 2 bases from J, with 11 bases in between. Germline assignment: CDR1 DFQATT and CDR2 SNEGSKA (reference sequence). CDR3 in amino acids: CSASFPGPYEQYF. In DNA form, the CDR3 reads TGCAGTGCTAGCTTCCCGGGCCCCTACGAGCAGTACTTC.

This clonotype showed up just a few times. The chain employs TRBV9 and TRBJ2-5; unclear D gene. Germline V gene sequence: CDR1 SGDLS, CDR2 YYNGEE. The V and J ends lost 0 bases and 1 base respectively, with 10 bases between them. The CDR3 extends over 15 amino acids. The CDR3 sequence: CASSVGLVGQETQYF. The CDR3 nucleotides are TGTGCCAGCAGCGTAGGATTGGTTGGCCAAGAGACCCAGTACTTC.

The chain employs TRBV12-3 or TRBV12-4 and TRBJ2-1; D might be TRBD2 (5 bases). V dropped 6 bases and J dropped 2 bases, with 14 bases sitting between them. The CDR3 consists of 15 residues. In DNA form, the CDR3 reads TGTGCCAGCAGACCTCGTGTCGGGACCTACAATGAGCAGTTCTTC. Its translation: CASRPRVGTYNEQFF.

This clonotype was detected only a few times. This sequence joins TRBV7-2 and TRBJ2-3; possibly TRBD1 for D (5 bases). Germline V CDR1 and CDR2: SGHTA, FQGNSA. CDR3 size: 15 residues. The ends were cut back, 5 bases at V and 0 bases at J, with 12 bases in the middle. Here the CDR3 reads CASSRQRKSTDTQYF. The CDR3 DNA sequence: TGTGCCAGCAGCCGACAGCGCAAAAGCACAGATACGCAGTATTTT.

This clonotype has a count of ten or more. The chain uses TRBV12-3 or TRBV12-4 and TRBJ2-1; 8 positions match TRBD2. The ends lost 3 bases at V and 8 bases at J; junction bases unmatched: 6. The CDR3 loop spans 14 amino acids. CDR3 DNA sequence: TGTGCCAGCAGTTTGAGCGGGAGTGAGGATGAGCAGTTCTTC. This encodes CASSLSGSEDEQFF.

This clonotype was seen a few times. The chain recombines TRBV4-3 with TRBJ1-2, with D perhaps matching TRBD1 (5 bases). The CDR3 has 15 residues. The germline V gene encodes CDR1 LGHNA and CDR2 YSLEER. Deletions cut 1 base from V and 4 bases from J, with 13 bases between. This CDR3 is CASSQGRAGSYGYTF. The DNA of the CDR3 is TGCGCCAGCAGCCAAGGGCGGGCAGGGAGCTATGGCTACACCTTC.

The gene calls are TRBV6-5 and TRBJ1-2, with TRBD1 matching 7 bases. CDR1 MNHEY and CDR2 SVGAGI come from the germline V gene. V shed 3 bases and J 3 bases; nucleotides not matched to a gene: 7. CDR3 size: 15 residues. The CDR3 protein is CASSYRTGDHYGYTF. As DNA, the CDR3 is TGTGCCAGCAGTTATCGCACAGGGGATCACTATGGCTACACCTTC.

This chain joins TRBV3-1 and TRBJ2-6; weak D call: TRBD1 (5 bases). Trimming took off 3 bases at V and 2 bases at J, with 20 bases between the two ends. Germline loops: CDR1 LGHDT, CDR2 YNNKEL (reference sequence). This CDR3 comprises 19 residues. The CDR3 DNA is TGTGCCAGCAGCCACTCGAGGACCGGCTGGGGCGCTGGGGCCAACGTCCTGACTTTC. Translated: CASSHSRTGWGAGANVLTF.

This clonotype was seen more than once but under ten times. The chain uses TRBV3-1 and TRBJ2-3, with unresolved D. CDR1 LGHDT and CDR2 YNNKEL come from the germline V gene (reference sequence). Trimming removed 1 base at V and 7 bases at J, with 12 bases between. The CDR3 is 14 residues long. CDR3 nucleotides: TGTGCCAGCAGCCAAGGTCCTCCTGGGCATACGCAGTATTTT. It encodes CASSQGPPGHTQYF.

This chain connects TRBV15 to TRBJ2-6; TRBD1 matches 8 bases. Trimming took 5 bases from V and 0 from J; bases not matched to a gene: 3. The CDR3 extends over 16 amino acids. Germline-derived CDR1 and CDR2 are LNHNV and YYDKDF (reference sequence). The CDR3 coding sequence is TGTGCCACCAGCTCCGGGACAGGCTCTGGGGCCAACGTCCTGACTTTC. Encoded protein: CATSSGTGSGANVLTF.

V is TRBV9 and J is TRBJ2-5, with D unclear. Trimming took 0 bases from V and 5 from J, leaving 8 bases between them. The CDR3 contains 13 residues. Germline V gives CDR1 SGDLS, CDR2 YYNGEE. The CDR3 sequence is CASSVGAWETQYF. DNA for the CDR3: TGTGCCAGCAGCGTAGGAGCGTGGGAGACCCAGTACTTC.

Only a few counts were recorded for this clonotype. This sequence joins TRBV7-8 and TRBJ2-1, with D possibly being TRBD2 (7 bases). The CDR3 extends over 20 amino acids. Germline CDR1 and CDR2: SGHVS and FQNEAQ. Deletions cut 1 base from V and 3 bases from J, with 25 bases between. CDR3 sequence (DNA): TGTGCCAGCAGCTTAGTTAGTGATCGGGGGGCCCCGCTTCTCTACAATGAGCAGTTCTTC. This sequence encodes CASSLVSDRGAPLLYNEQFF.

This clonotype was counted only a few times. This chain connects TRBV7-2 to TRBJ1-2; perhaps TRBD1 as D (6 bases). V lost 3 bases and J 4 bases, leaving 12 bases between the germline ends. Per the germline V gene, CDR1 is SGHTA and CDR2 is FQGNSA. This CDR3 is 14 amino acids long. This chain's CDR3 is CASSLLWGAYGYTF. CDR3 coding DNA: TGTGCCAGCAGCTTGCTTTGGGGGGCCTATGGCTACACCTTC.

The chain employs TRBV7-2 and TRBJ2-4; no clear D. The CDR3 contains 12 residues. Trimming took off 0 bases at V and 6 bases at J, with 3 bases between the two ends. Germline values: CDR1 SGHTA, CDR2 FQGNSA. DNA for the CDR3: TGTGCCAGCAGCTTAGCCCGAAACATTCAGTACTTC. Translated: CASSLARNIQYF.

The chain carries TRBV11-2 and TRBJ2-5, with 9 positions matching TRBD1. The CDR3 runs to 14 residues. The germline V gene encodes CDR1 SGHAT and CDR2 FQNNGV. V dropped 5 bases and J dropped 5; count of bases not matched to a gene: 6. CDR3 sequence reads: CASSPIDRGETQYF. Here the CDR3 DNA reads TGTGCCAGCAGCCCAATCGACAGGGGGGAGACCCAGTACTTC. Using reference TRBV11-2 and TRBJ2-5 for the parts outside the CDR3, the full variable domain is EAGVAQSPRYKIIEKRQSVAFWCNPISGHATLYWYQQILGQGPKLLIQFQNNGVVDDSQLPKDRFSAERLKGVDSTLKIQPAKLEDSAVYLCASSPIDRGETQYFGPGTRLLVL.

This clonotype was observed a few times. The chain employs TRBV20-1 and TRBJ1-5, with 10 positions matching TRBD1. The CDR3 has 15 amino acids. Germline-derived CDR1 and CDR2 are DFQATT and SNEGSKA (reference sequence). Germline trimming cut 3 bases from V and 6 bases from J; bases unmatched to any gene: 8. The CDR3 here is CSARFRDRGTQPQHF. The CDR3 region has the DNA TGCAGTGCTAGGTTCCGGGACAGGGGCACTCAGCCCCAGCATTTT.

This clonotype has just a few counts. The chain employs TRBV5-8 and TRBJ2-1, with a weak D call TRBD2 (6 bases). Per germline, CDR1 SGHTS and CDR2 YDEGEE. V lost 8 bases and J lost 5, with 14 bases in between. The CDR3 is made up of 13 amino acids. CDR3 bases: TGTGCCAGACGGGGGTGCGAGAACAATGAGCAGTTCTTC. Residues: CARRGCENNEQFF.

J is TRBJ2-5 and V is TRBV12-5; 10 bases map to TRBD1. Trimming cost V 0 bases and J 2 bases; bases outside gene matches: 6. This CDR3 has 17 amino acids. Germline values: CDR1 LGHNT, CDR2 FRNRAP. The CDR3 loop reads CASGLVLGQGTQETQYF. The CDR3 nucleotides read TGTGCTAGTGGTTTGGTCTTGGGACAGGGGACTCAAGAGACCCAGTACTTC.

This sequence joins TRBV19 and TRBJ2-2, with D perhaps being TRBD1 or TRBD2 (6 bases each). CDR3 length: 16 residues. Trimming left V 2 bases short and J 4 bases short, with 14 bases between. Germline V gene sequence: CDR1 LNHDA, CDR2 SQIVND (reference sequence). The CDR3 sequence is CASSIPGGTGTGELFF. As DNA, the CDR3 is TGTGCCAGTAGTATACCCGGGGGCACTGGCACCGGGGAGCTGTTTTTT.

Ten or more counts support this clonotype. The gene calls are TRBV7-9 and TRBJ2-2, with 7 bases aligning to TRBD2. In germline, CDR1 is SEHNR, CDR2 FQNEAQ (reference sequence). The CDR3 runs to 16 residues. The trim removed 1 base at V and 1 base at J, leaving 3 bases unmatched. CDR3 nucleotide sequence: TGTGCCAGCAGCTTAGTAAGCGGGGTGAACACCGGGGAGCTGTTTTTT. This sequence encodes CASSLVSGVNTGELFF.

This clonotype was observed a single time. The chain links TRBV5-1 to TRBJ2-3; 9 bases are a match to TRBD1. This CDR3 contains 20 residues. CDR1 and CDR2 (germline): SGHRS, YFSETQ. J lost 0 bases, V lost 1 base, and 15 bases had no gene match. The CDR3 bases are TGCGCCAGCAGCTTGAAGGGACAGGGAAACAGCTTTGGGAGCACAGATACGCAGTATTTT. Encoded protein: CASSLKGQGNSFGSTDTQYF. The full variable domain, in which reference TRBV5-1 and TRBJ2-3 provide the parts outside the CDR3, is KAGVTQTPRYLIKTRGQQVTLSCSPISGHRSVSWYQQTPGQGLQFLFEYFSETQRNKGNFPGRFSGRQFSNSRSEMNVSTLELGDSALYLCASSLKGQGNSFGSTDTQYFGPGTRLTVL.

This clonotype was counted a few times. V usage is TRBV4-1 and J usage is TRBJ1-1; weak D call: TRBD1 (5 bases). The CDR3 has 14 residues. CDR1 and CDR2 from the germline V gene are MGHRA and YSYEKL. The V end lost 2 bases, the J end lost 7 bases, and 14 bases lay between the germline ends. CDR3 amino acids: CASSQNQGKNEAFF. CDR3 coding DNA: TGCGCCAGCAGCCAAAATCAGGGAAAGAATGAAGCTTTCTTT.

The chain carries TRBV12-3 or TRBV12-4 and TRBJ1-2; D unresolved. This CDR3 region has 13 residues. Trimming removed 6 bases at V and 5 bases at J, with 13 bases between. The CDR3 coding sequence is TGTGCCAGCAGCCAGACGGACGGGTATGGCTACACCTTC. Residues: CASSQTDGYGYTF.

This clonotype was seen a few times. The chain employs TRBV28 and TRBJ2-7; TRBD1 matches 12 bases. Germline-derived CDR1 and CDR2 are MDHEN and SYDVKM. The J segment lost 6 bases and the V segment lost 8 bases, leaving 14 bases of the junction unmatched. The CDR3 length is 16 residues. In DNA, the CDR3 is TGTGCCAGCCTAAATCTCGGGACAGGGGGCCCCATCGAGCAGTACTTC. Translated: CASLNLGTGGPIEQYF.

This clonotype was detected only a few times. V gene TRBV12-3 or TRBV12-4 combines with J gene TRBJ2-1, with 7 bases fitting TRBD2. Trimming cost V 3 bases and J 6 bases; bases outside gene matches: 17. This CDR3 spans 18 amino acids. This CDR3 is CASSFFLWTRTPSNEQFF. The CDR3, as DNA: TGTGCCAGCAGTTTTTTCCTTTGGACTAGGACCCCCTCCAATGAGCAGTTCTTC.

This rearrangement joins TRBV5-5 to TRBJ2-4; D is uncertain. From germline, CDR1 is SGHKS and CDR2 YYEKEE (reference sequence). The V end lost 1 base, the J end lost 3 bases, and 17 bases lay between the germline ends. This CDR3 is built from 17 residues. Written as DNA, the CDR3 is TGTGCCAGCAGCTTGTCCCCCAACACCCCTGGCAAAAACATTCAGTACTTC. Protein sequence: CASSLSPNTPGKNIQYF.

This sequence joins TRBV24-1 and TRBJ2-1, with D possibly being TRBD1 (5 bases). The V and J ends lost 7 bases and 4 bases respectively, with 22 bases between them. Germline CDR1 KGHDR, CDR2 SFDVKD. The CDR3 is made up of 17 amino acids. This CDR3 reads CATSATQGEPGYNEQFF. CDR3 nucleotide sequence: TGTGCCACCAGCGCCACGCAAGGGGAACCAGGTTACAATGAGCAGTTCTTC.

The chain uses TRBV5-1 and TRBJ2-4; D gene ambiguous. The CDR3 runs to 14 residues. V was pared by 3 bases and J by 6 bases, with 13 bases between. Germline V gene data show CDR1 as SGHRS and CDR2 as YFSETQ. The CDR3 coding sequence is TGCGCCAGCAGCTCACGGGTCTCCGGAAACATTCAGTACTTC. Protein sequence: CASSSRVSGNIQYF.

This clonotype turned up a few times. The chain couples TRBV15 to TRBJ2-7, with a possible D match to TRBD1 (5 bases). The CDR3 runs 14 residues. CDR1 and CDR2 (germline): LNHNV, YYDKDF (reference sequence). V lost 3 bases, J lost 0 bases, and 9 bases lay in between. Here the CDR3 DNA reads TGTGCCACCAGCAGGGCAGGGAACTCCTACGAGCAGTACTTC. Amino acid sequence: CATSRAGNSYEQYF. The full variable domain, with the rest looked up from reference TRBV15 and TRBJ2-7, is DAMVIQNPRYQVTQFGKPVTLSCSQTLNHNVMYWYQQKSSQAPKLLFHYYDKDFNNEADTPDNFQSRRPNTSFCFLDIRSPGLGDTAMYLCATSRAGNSYEQYFGPGTRLTVT.

In its sample, this clonotype was seen a few times. The V gene is TRBV5-6, the J gene TRBJ1-3, with unresolved D. The V gene's germline CDR1 is SGHDT and CDR2 YYEEEE. The CDR3 has 15 amino acids. The V end was cut by 1 base, the J end by 0 bases, with 8 bases between. The CDR3 DNA reads TGTGCCAGCAGCTTGTTTGGCTTCTCTGGAAACACCATATATTTT. Amino acids: CASSLFGFSGNTIYF.